Sequencing of this T cell receptor beta chain was carried out in a study of beta chain features in type 1 diabetes. Study overall: Sorted cells, roughly 98,000,000 in number, were examined across all samples.

Losses at the gene ends were 3 bases for V and 0 bases for J; bases not matched to a gene: 7. The CDR3 is 18 amino acids. Germline V CDR1 and CDR2: KGHSH, LQKENI. There are a few counts of this clone. Its specificity is not known. Researchers reported sorting CD4+ naive, central memory, regulatory and stem cell-like memory cells via CD45RO/CCR7/CD25/CD127/CD95/CD27. General study points: Whether HLA type affects TCRB rearrangement stayed undetermined in the present work. Comparison showed that naive, central memory and Treg TCRB repertoires appeared more similar among patients than among healthy donors.

All of the isolated RNA was reverse transcribed, so expressed TCRB transcripts were sequenced. Assay used: immunoSEQ multiplex PCR; TCRdb lists only in-frame clones, some missing. The sample lists about 250,000 clones; roughly 13% were seen once. The V and J genes are TRBV18 and TRBJ2-6; TRBD1 matches 8 bases. Sequencing was carried out using naive CD4+ T cells from blood. The receptor was isolated from a woman aged 40-49 years in good health. CDR3 nucleotide sequence: TGTGCCAGCTCACCGGACAGGGCAGGGCTCTCTGGGGCCAACGTCCTGACTTTC. Its translation is CASSPDRAGLSGANVLTF.